This section outlines one T cell receptor (beta chain) sequence together with its context. This clone appeared once. Its cognate antigen has yet to be identified. No base quality values were provided; no much bigger clone lies one nucleotide off. The data were taken from a study of control samples from healthy donors and cancer patients (dated by TCRdb to 2020 to 2021). Library preparation employed the immunoSEQ multiplex PCR assay. The immuneACCESS repertoire file appears here via TCRdb, limited to in-frame rearrangements. These files lack a portion of the clones; in checked studies, under half of the deficit traces to unresolved V genes, and the cause of the others is not known. For this sample there are about 85,000 clones; about nine tenths appear just once. The top ten clonotypes cover 5.5% of the sample. The clonotype originates from a man aged 50-60 years in good health. The sample consisted of blood.

The CDR3 is CASSLAGVGFGGNTIYF. DNA sequence: TGTGCCAGCAGCTTGGCAGGGGTCGGGTTTGGTGGAAACACCATATATTTT. The sequence joins TRBV5-5 to TRBJ1-3; a tentative D call is TRBD1 (6 bases match). The CDR3 contains 17 residues, cysteine and phenylalanine counted. Only the CDR3 part of the read is kept: 51 bases, read in frame from the first base. CDR1 and CDR2 are drawn from the germline V gene (reference sequence): SGHKS, YYEKEE. The V end loses 0 bases and the J end loses 3 bases, and a stretch of 16 bases separates them. The variable domain in full, with residues beyond the CDR3 obtained from the reference TRBV5-5 and TRBJ1-3 genes, is DAGVTQSPTHLIKTRGQQVTLRCSPISGHKSVSWYQQVLGQGPQFIFQYYEKEERGRGNFPDRFSARQFPNYSSELNVNALLLGDSALYLCASSLAGVGFGGNTIYFGEGSWLTVV.